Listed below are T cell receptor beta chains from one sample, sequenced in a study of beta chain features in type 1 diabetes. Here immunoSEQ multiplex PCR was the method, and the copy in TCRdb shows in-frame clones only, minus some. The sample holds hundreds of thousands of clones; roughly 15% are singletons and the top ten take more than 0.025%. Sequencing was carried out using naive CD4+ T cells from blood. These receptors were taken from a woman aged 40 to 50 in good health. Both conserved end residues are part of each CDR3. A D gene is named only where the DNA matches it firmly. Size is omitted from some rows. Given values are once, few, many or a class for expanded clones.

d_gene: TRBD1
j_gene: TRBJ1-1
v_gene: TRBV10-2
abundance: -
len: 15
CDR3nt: TGCGCCAGCAGTGTAACGGGACAGGGGAGCACTGAAGCTTTCTTT
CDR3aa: CASSVTGQGSTEAFF

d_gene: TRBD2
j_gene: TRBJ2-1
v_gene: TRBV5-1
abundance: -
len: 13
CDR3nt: TGCGCCAGCAGCGGGGGGGGTTGGGATGAGCAGTTCTTC
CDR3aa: CASSGGGWDEQFF

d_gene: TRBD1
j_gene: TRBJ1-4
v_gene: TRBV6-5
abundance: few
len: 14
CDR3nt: TGTGCCAGCAGTTACCGACAGGGGGGTGAAAAACTGTTTTTT
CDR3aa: CASSYRQGGEKLFF

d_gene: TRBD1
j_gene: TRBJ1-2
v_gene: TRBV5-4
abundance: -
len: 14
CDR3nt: TGTGCCAGCAGCCCCGAGCTAGCAGGGGGCAACTACACCTTC
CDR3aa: CASSPELAGGNYTF

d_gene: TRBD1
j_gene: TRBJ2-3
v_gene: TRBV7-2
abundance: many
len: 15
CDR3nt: TGTGCCAGCAGCTTAGCGGGACAGAGTACAGATACGCAGTATTTT
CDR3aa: CASSLAGQSTDTQYF

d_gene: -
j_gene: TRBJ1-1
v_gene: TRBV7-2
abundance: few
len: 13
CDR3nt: TGTGCCAGCAGCCCTCAGCGAGGCCCGGGAGCTTTCTTT
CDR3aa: CASSPQRGPGAFF

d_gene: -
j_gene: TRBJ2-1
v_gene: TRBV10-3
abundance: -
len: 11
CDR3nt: TGTGCCATCAGTGATATCAATGAGCAGTTCTTC
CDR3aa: CAISDINEQFF

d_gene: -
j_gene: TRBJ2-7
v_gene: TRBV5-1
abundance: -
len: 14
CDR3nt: TGCGCCAGCAGCTTGGGTAGCAGATCCTACGAGCAGTACTTC
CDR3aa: CASSLGSRSYEQYF

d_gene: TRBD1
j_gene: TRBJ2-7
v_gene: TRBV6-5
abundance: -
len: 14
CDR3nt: TGTGCCAGCAGCCCGGGACAGGGCTCCTACGAGCAGTACTTC
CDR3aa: CASSPGQGSYEQYF

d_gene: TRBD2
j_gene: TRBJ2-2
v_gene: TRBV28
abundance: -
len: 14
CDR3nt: TGTGCCAGCACTCCCGCCGGGGGGACCGGGGAGCTGTTTTTT
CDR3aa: CASTPAGGTGELFF

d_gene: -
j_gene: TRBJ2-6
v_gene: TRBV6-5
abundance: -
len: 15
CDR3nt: TGTGCCAGCAGCCTCAGGGCTCCTGGGGCCAACGTCCTGACTTTC
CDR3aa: CASSLRAPGANVLTF

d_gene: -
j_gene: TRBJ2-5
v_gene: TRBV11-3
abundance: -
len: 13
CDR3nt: TGTGCCAGCAGTTCGGGTCCCCAAGAGACCCAGTACTTC
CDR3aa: CASSSGPQETQYF

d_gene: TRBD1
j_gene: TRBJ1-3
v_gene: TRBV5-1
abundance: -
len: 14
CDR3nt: TGCGCCAGCAGCTTGGGGGACAGGGCGAACACCATATATTTT
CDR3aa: CASSLGDRANTIYF

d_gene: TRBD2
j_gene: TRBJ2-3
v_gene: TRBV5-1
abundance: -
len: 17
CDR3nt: TGCGCCAGCAGCTCCCAGGGACTAGCCCTAACAACAGATACGCAGTATTTT
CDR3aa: CASSSQGLALTTDTQYF

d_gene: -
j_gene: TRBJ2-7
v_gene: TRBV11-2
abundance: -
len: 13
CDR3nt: TGTGCCAGCAGCTTAACCCCAGGGTACGAGCAGTACTTC
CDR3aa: CASSLTPGYEQYF

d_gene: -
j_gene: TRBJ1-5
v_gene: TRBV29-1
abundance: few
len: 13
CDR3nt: TGCAGCGCGGGCGGGGCCGGCAATCAGCCCCAGCATTTT
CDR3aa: CSAGGAGNQPQHF

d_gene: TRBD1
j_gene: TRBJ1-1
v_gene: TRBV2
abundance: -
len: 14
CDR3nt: TGTGCCAGCAACCGACAGGGTTGGAACACTGAAGCTTTCTTT
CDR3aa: CASNRQGWNTEAFF